This TCR beta chain was sequenced for a study of Graves' ophthalmopathy and Graves' hyperthyroidism (dated by TCRdb to between 2017 and 2018). As for the study more broadly: Peripheral blood samples were taken at the time of initial diagnosis, before any treatment was given. TCR beta repertoire signatures were used to distinguish Graves' ophthalmopathy from Graves' hyperthyroidism and to predict progression to ophthalmopathy. In total, 135 blood samples were TCR-sequenced: fewer than 50 ophthalmopathy, some 80 hyperthyroidism and about 17 hyperthyroidism-to-ophthalmopathy patients. To explore V-J signatures distinguishing ophthalmopathy from hyperthyroidism, a discovery set of around 100 patients (roughly 45 ophthalmopathy, about 57 stable hyperthyroidism) was enrolled. For independent validation, a separate cohort was made up of approximately 19 hyperthyroidism patients plus 17 patients who later progressed from hyperthyroidism to ophthalmopathy. In more than five hyperthyroidism patients, the T-cell repertoires found in thyroid tissue were compared with those found in blood. Following sample collection, hyperthyroidism patients were given methimazole at a starting dose of 30 mg daily, and ophthalmopathy patients were given high-dose intravenous methylprednisolone. The paper as a whole reports these results and caveats: Most expanded thyroid clonotypes with a frequency above 0.001 also appeared in blood, which suggests that blood repertoires may reflect the immune response in the thyroid. In validation, the model predicted ophthalmopathy progression with over 60% sensitivity and 72% to 80% specificity; some 13 predicted patients were CT-confirmed with GO in a median of about 6.2 months. In cross-validation, the 13-signature model distinguished ophthalmopathy from stable hyperthyroidism with roughly 90% sensitivity and about 81% specificity, and in the test set the corresponding values were 80% and 75%. No statistical method was used to set the sample size in advance, and the investigators knew which group each participant was assigned to.

The CDR3, from cysteine to phenylalanine, totals 14 residues. The read is trimmed to its CDR3 DNA, 42 bases read in frame from base 1. The germline V gene yields SGHRS for CDR1 and YFSETQ for CDR2. V is pruned by 5 bases and J by 4 bases, leaving 5 bases of the junction without a gene match. This clonotype was seen ten or more times. Its antigen specificity is not known. No much larger clonotype is one base removed from it; base qualities were not supplied. Ophthalmopathy patients had moderately to severely active disease, Clinical Activity Score of at least 3, NOSPECS grade of at least 4, and disease duration under 3 months. Anyone with other autoimmune diseases, uncontrolled infections, pregnancy or lactation was excluded from the study. Clinical symptoms, serum thyroxine, TRAb, thyroid ultrasound and orbital computed tomography formed the basis of the diagnosis. PBMCs were isolated from 8 to 10 ml of fresh peripheral blood by Ficoll-Paque density gradient centrifugation. Total RNA was extracted using Trizol reagent, and RNA quality was checked on an Agilent 2100 Bioanalyzer.

For repertoire sequencing, TCR beta CDR3 regions were amplified from RNA transcripts. The first round of RT-PCR was done with HTBI primers and the Qiagen OneStep RT-PCR kit, and was followed by a second round of multiplex PCR, then size selection and purification. Sequencing of the libraries was carried out on an Illumina HiSeq2000 in paired-end mode with 100 bp reads. As for the original processing: SOAPnuke was used for read processing, and reads with adapters, uncalled bases, a mean Phred below 15, or no exact constant-primer or identifier match were discarded. COPE v1.2.5 was used to merge high-quality paired reads. Clonotypes were defined as unique nucleotide sequences and were aligned to IMGT TRB V, D and J references using MiTCR v1.1. Analysis was restricted to V-J combinations with a frequency above 0.0001, which covered about 99% of repertoires. A TCR clonal expansion and chaos score per V-J combination was defined as the ratio of F50 clonal expansion to chaos observed in the TCRdist matrix. Features were reduced by Welch's t-statistics and random forest to approximately 13 V-J combinations, which fed a naive Bayes classifier. Thyroid-blood repertoire similarity was quantified with the Morisita-Horn index. TCRdb took the public reads, trimmed them with fastp at Q25, ran MiXCR for clone calling and kept in-frame beta chains. For every CDR3 protein sequence, its rows merge into one entry that carries the most common genes and DNA. It is TCRdb's table, rather than the study itself, that gives the V and J calls and clone size. This sample is represented by hundreds of thousands of distinct CDR3 sequences; roughly two fifths of them were singletons. The ten largest clones represent 35% to 55% of the sample.

The clonotype was recovered from an adult man with Graves' ophthalmopathy. The specimen sequenced was peripheral blood. Rearrangement joined TRBV5-1 to TRBJ2-2, with 7 bases matching TRBD2. The CDR3 protein: CASRSREGTGELFF. The sequenced DNA is TGCGCCAGCAGGAGCAGGGAGGGCACCGGGGAGCTGTTTTTT.